Presented here are 7 T cell receptor beta chains from one specimen sequenced in a study of blood T cell repertoires in COVID-19. The repertoire was sequenced with immunoSEQ multiplex PCR; TCRdb's copy has only in-frame clones and lacks some. The sample includes some 150,000 clones, about nine tenths seen only once; the top ten take about 1.5%. The specimen sequenced was peripheral blood. The receptors stem from a human donor in a cohort sampled during active COVID-19.

This clone was counted only a few times. The rearrangement joins TRBV6-6 to TRBJ2-7; TRBD1 matches 9 bases. CDR3 length equals 15 residues. Germline V gene sequence: CDR1 MNHNY, CDR2 SVGAGI (reference sequence). Trimming removed 4 bases from V and 5 bases from J; junction bases left unmatched: 9. CDR3 coding DNA: TGTGCCAGCAGTTCCCGACAGGGGGGATCCCACGAGCAGTACTTC. This encodes CASSSRQGGSHEQYF.

The V call is TRBV6-5, the J call TRBJ1-5; possibly TRBD1 for D (5 bases). Trimming took off 6 bases at V and 5 bases at J, with 11 bases between the two ends. Germline assignment: CDR1 MNHEY and CDR2 SVGAGI. The CDR3 has 13 residues. CDR3 loop: CASRQGMDQPQHF. The CDR3 nucleotides read TGTGCCAGCAGGCAGGGTATGGATCAGCCCCAGCATTTT.

The V call is TRBV4-2, the J call TRBJ1-4; the D is unclear. Trimming removed 1 base at V and 8 bases at J, with 11 bases between. The CDR3 totals 14 residues. CDR1 is LGHNA and CDR2 is YNFKEQ in the germline V gene. The CDR3 DNA is TGTGCCAGCAGCCAAGGGGCGGGGAGAGAAAAACTGTTTTTT. Protein sequence: CASSQGAGREKLFF.

The rearrangement links TRBV19 to TRBJ2-2, with 7 bases lining up with TRBD1. Germline V gene sequence: CDR1 LNHDA, CDR2 SQIVND (reference sequence). Trimming removed 4 bases from V and 1 base from J; junction bases left unmatched: 3. The CDR3 has 15 amino acids. In DNA, the CDR3 is TGTGCCAGTAGTACGGGGACAGTGAACACCGGGGAGCTGTTTTTT. It specifies CASSTGTVNTGELFF.

The chain combines TRBV18 with TRBJ2-1, with D perhaps matching TRBD2 (6 bases). The V end was cut by 3 bases, the J end by 7 bases, with 13 bases between. The germline CDR1 and CDR2 sequences are KGHSH and LQKENI. This CDR3 is 14 amino acids long. The CDR3 sequence is CASSPALARNEQFF. The CDR3 nucleotides read TGTGCCAGCTCACCGGCCCTAGCGAGGAATGAGCAGTTCTTC.

This chain uses TRBV6-5 with TRBJ1-1; D perhaps matches TRBD1 (5 bases). The CDR3 consists of 15 residues. V lost 10 bases to trimming and J lost 1 base, with 19 bases between them. The V gene's germline CDR1 is MNHEY and CDR2 SVGAGI. This CDR3 reads CATPTPDRPNTEAFF. The CDR3 DNA sequence: TGTGCCACCCCGACCCCAGACAGACCGAACACTGAAGCTTTCTTT.

The rearrangement links TRBV18 to TRBJ1-5; 8 positions match TRBD1. The CDR3 covers 15 residues. J lost 5 bases, V lost 3 bases, and 6 bases had no gene match. Germline values: CDR1 KGHSH, CDR2 LQKENI. The CDR3 sequence is CASSPSYRGDQPQHF. Written as DNA, the CDR3 is TGTGCCAGCTCACCTTCCTACAGGGGGGATCAGCCCCAGCATTTT.